A selection of T cell receptor beta chains follows, all from one sample in a study of blood T cells in healthy people across ages. TCRdb re-called the 5' RACE reads through MiXCR, storing one row per CDR3 protein. The sample lists about 280,000 distinct CDR3 sequences, roughly a quarter occurring once. The material sequenced was blood. The receptors were gathered from an older woman in good health. CDR3s include the opening cysteine and the closing phenylalanine or tryptophan. Each record gives: clone size, J gene, D gene, V gene, CDR3 protein, CDR3 DNA. D genes are given only for firm matches. The size of a clone is reported for some rows only, either as once, few or many, or as a class for expanded clones.

few,TRBJ2-7,-,TRBV6-6,CASRHAQEKYEQYF,TGTGCCAGCAGACACGCACAGGAGAAGTACGAGCAGTACTTC
many,TRBJ2-1,-,TRBV28,CASMAPFSEQFF,TGTGCCAGCATGGCCCCTTTCTCTGAGCAGTTCTTC
many,TRBJ2-2,TRBD2,TRBV29-1,CSVQRGVNTGELFF,TGCAGCGTTCAGCGGGGGGTGAACACCGGGGAGCTGTTTTTT
once,TRBJ2-7,-,TRBV28,CASSLPGRYEQYF,TGTGCCAGCAGTTTGCCAGGGAGGTACGAGCAGTACTTC
few,TRBJ2-5,-,TRBV6-2/TRBV6-3,CASSYSPRTPRETQYF,TGTGCCAGCAGTTACTCGCCGCGGACACCCAGGGAGACCCAGTACTTC
-,TRBJ1-2,-,TRBV28,CASSDLGGPNYGYTF,TGTGCCAGCAGTGATCTCGGCGGGCCCAACTATGGCTACACCTTC
few,TRBJ2-2,-,TRBV5-1,CASSPGTGLDTGELFF,TGCGCCAGCAGCCCAGGAACAGGGTTGGACACCGGGGAGCTGTTTTTT
-,TRBJ2-3,-,TRBV7-8,CASSPYRVLIGSTDTQYF,TGTGCTAGCAGCCCCTACAGGGTTCTTATCGGTAGCACAGATACGCAGTATTTT
once,TRBJ2-6,-,TRBV7-3,CASTDSFSGANVLTF,TGTGCCAGCACGGACAGTTTCTCTGGGGCCAACGTCCTGACTTTC
few,TRBJ2-5,TRBD2,TRBV24-1,CATSDFGQTSGRAEETQYF,TGTGCCACCAGTGATTTTGGACAGACTAGCGGGAGGGCCGAAGAGACCCAGTACTTC
few,TRBJ2-7,-,TRBV10-1,CASSRTVGYEQYF,TGCGCCAGCAGTCGGACAGTGGGGTACGAGCAGTACTTC
-,TRBJ1-3,-,TRBV28,CASSPFGRDVGNTIYF,TGTGCCAGCAGTCCCTTCGGCAGGGATGTAGGAAACACCATATATTTT
few,TRBJ2-1,-,TRBV28,CASMVGRGDEQFF,TGTGCCAGCATGGTGGGAAGGGGCGATGAGCAGTTCTTC
-,TRBJ1-5,-,TRBV6-5,CASSYEGNQPQHF,TGTGCCAGCAGTTACGAGGGAAATCAGCCCCAGCATTTT
-,TRBJ2-5,-,TRBV20-1,CSAHNLQETQYF,TGCAGTGCTCACAATTTGCAAGAGACCCAGTACTTC
-,TRBJ2-1,TRBD2,TRBV29-1,CSVRRPAGGFGSNEQFF,TGCAGCGTCCGGAGACCAGCGGGAGGGTTCGGCTCCAATGAGCAGTTCTTC
few,TRBJ2-7,-,TRBV20-1,CSAEGGLDEQYF,TGCAGTGCCGAGGGGGGGTTGGACGAGCAGTACTTC
few,TRBJ2-7,-,TRBV11-2,CASSFGLVGAYEQYF,TGTGCCAGCAGCTTCGGACTGGTCGGCGCCTACGAGCAGTACTTC
many,TRBJ1-4,-,TRBV7-2,CASSFGGWGEKLFF,TGTGCCAGCAGCTTTGGGGGATGGGGAGAAAAACTGTTTTTT
-,TRBJ2-2,-,TRBV6-2/TRBV6-3,CASKAWAANTGELFF,TGTGCCAGCAAAGCCTGGGCAGCTAACACCGGGGAGCTGTTTTTT
-,TRBJ2-5,TRBD2,TRBV20-1,CSANVLAGYQETQYF,TGCAGTGCTAACGTTCTAGCGGGCTACCAAGAGACCCAGTACTTC
few,TRBJ1-6,-,TRBV9,CASSVAAENSPLHF,TGTGCCAGCAGCGTAGCGGCAGAAAATTCACCCCTCCACTTT
-,TRBJ2-7,-,TRBV28,CASSFGFLIGDIISYEQYF,TGTGCCAGCAGCTTTGGATTCTTAATAGGGGACATAATCTCCTACGAGCAGTACTTC
few,TRBJ1-4,-,TRBV6-1,CASSDGTLANEKLFF,TGTGCCAGCAGTGATGGGACCCTTGCTAATGAAAAACTGTTTTTT
-,TRBJ1-4,-,TRBV18,CASSPGLQINEKLFF,TGTGCCAGCTCACCTGGATTACAGATAAATGAAAAACTGTTTTTT
-,TRBJ1-1,-,TRBV20-1,CSARWQMNTEAFF,TGCAGTGCTAGATGGCAGATGAACACTGAAGCTTTCTTT
many,TRBJ2-1,-,TRBV12-3/TRBV12-4,CASSPPGTASYNEQFF,TGTGCCAGCAGTCCTCCAGGGACGGCTTCCTACAATGAGCAGTTCTTC
-,TRBJ1-3,-,TRBV28,CASNGGRNTIYF,TGTGCATCCAATGGGGGGAGAAACACCATATATTTT
-,TRBJ2-1,TRBD2,TRBV20-1,CSASPPRTSGMYNEQFF,TGCAGTGCTAGTCCCCCCCGGACTAGCGGGATGTACAATGAGCAGTTCTTC
few,TRBJ2-7,-,TRBV11-2,CASSLVSREQYF,TGTGCCAGCAGCCTGGTTTCTCGCGAGCAGTACTTC
-,TRBJ2-7,-,TRBV3-1,CASSQVALNYEQYF,TGTGCCAGCAGCCAAGTAGCACTTAACTACGAGCAGTACTTC
many,TRBJ2-7,-,TRBV12-3/TRBV12-4,CASSLTGYEQYF,TGTGCCAGCAGTTTAACGGGTTACGAGCAGTACTTC
few,TRBJ1-5,-,TRBV3-1,CASSGEGRPQHF,TGTGCCAGTTCTGGTGAGGGAAGACCCCAGCATTTT
many,TRBJ2-5,-,TRBV14,CASSRRLQETQYF,TGTGCCAGCAGCAGGAGGTTACAAGAGACCCAGTACTTC
-,TRBJ2-5,-,TRBV18,CASSPPGRSQGETQYF,TGTGCCAGCTCACCACCCGGGAGATCTCAGGGGGAGACCCAGTACTTC
many,TRBJ2-5,-,TRBV6-1,CASSTRGETQYF,TGTGCCAGCAGTACTAGGGGAGAGACCCAGTACTTC
-,TRBJ1-2,-,TRBV2,CASSVQPHGYTF,TGCGCCAGCAGCGTACAGCCGCATGGCTACACCTTC
few,TRBJ1-5,-,TRBV6-5,CASSPELGNQPQHF,TGTGCCAGCAGCCCGGAGTTGGGCAATCAGCCCCAGCATTTT
few,TRBJ2-7,-,TRBV9,CASSVDSGREQYF,TGTGCCAGCAGCGTAGATTCGGGTCGCGAGCAGTACTTC
-,TRBJ2-5,-,TRBV9,CASSADRETQYF,TGTGCCAGCAGCGCCGATCGAGAGACCCAGTACTTC
-,TRBJ2-7,TRBD2,TRBV28,CASSPPAGAISYEQYF,TGTGCCAGCAGCCCCCCAGCGGGGGCTATCTCCTACGAGCAGTACTTC
many,TRBJ1-1,-,TRBV7-2,CASSVPVRNTEAFF,TGTGCCAGCAGCGTCCCCGTCCGGAACACTGAAGCTTTCTTT
-,TRBJ2-5,TRBD2,TRBV7-7,CAGSLAGVQETQYF,TGTGCTGGCAGCTTAGCGGGGGTCCAAGAGACCCAGTACTTC
many,TRBJ1-2,TRBD1,TRBV20-1,CSARGQGVHGYTF,TGCAGTGCTAGAGGACAGGGGGTTCATGGCTACACCTTC